The 9 T cell receptor beta chains below were found in one sample sequenced in a study of shared T cell receptors in the human thymus. Measured with immunoSEQ multiplex PCR; TCRdb has only the in-frame clones, and not every one. Here the sample spans 500,000 to 850,000 clones, 87% being singletons. The sample was also linked to a second study, of human thymus T cells.

The specimen sequenced was thymocytes. These receptor sequences come from a boy under three years old with a congenital heart defect.

The chain uses TRBV19 and TRBJ2-5; TRBD1 agrees at 12 bases. The CDR3 totals 16 residues. The germline CDR1 and CDR2 sequences are LNHDA and SQIVND (reference sequence). The junction had 7 bases not matched to a gene; V was cut back by 4 bases and J by 4 bases. For the CDR3, the DNA is TGTGCCAGTAGTAACGGGGACAGGGGGCCAGGAGAGACCCAGTACTTC. Protein product: CASSNGDRGPGETQYF.

The rearrangement joins TRBV4-3 to TRBJ2-7, with 7 nucleotides matching TRBD1. Trimming removed 2 bases from V and 2 bases from J; junction bases left unmatched: 6. This CDR3 has 15 amino acids. The germline V gene encodes CDR1 LGHNA and CDR2 YSLEER. The CDR3, as DNA: TGCGCCAGCAGCCAATACAGGGGAAGGACCTACGAGCAGTACTTC. Encoded protein: CASSQYRGRTYEQYF.

The CDR3 loop is CASGAPGLAGDTGELFF. The DNA for the CDR3 is TGTGCTAGTGGTGCCCCCGGACTAGCGGGAGACACCGGGGAGCTGTTTTTT. The chain has TRBV12-5 and TRBJ2-2, with 13 nucleotides matching TRBD2. Germline values: CDR1 LGHNT, CDR2 FRNRAP. This CDR3 spans 17 amino acids. With V trimmed by 5 bases and J by 3 bases, 6 bases remained unmatched.

In DNA, the CDR3 is TGCAGCGTTTACGGACAGGGAGTATTTGGCTACACCTTC. It codes for CSVYGQGVFGYTF. The V and J genes are TRBV29-1 and TRBJ1-2; 8 nucleotides align to TRBD1. From germline, CDR1 is SQVTM and CDR2 ANQGSEA. J gave up 7 bases and V 5 bases, and 9 bases lay outside the gene matches. This CDR3 spans 13 amino acids.

V usage is TRBV27 and J usage is TRBJ1-6, with 10 nucleotides matching TRBD1. The V gene end was trimmed by 5 bases and the J gene end by 6 bases; junction bases not matched to a gene: 10. CDR3 length equals 17 residues. Germline V gene lookup returns CDR1 MNHEY and CDR2 SMNVEV (reference sequence). For the CDR3, the DNA is TGTGCCAGCAGTCTCCGGACAGGGGGTTTTCTTAATTCACCCCTCCACTTT. Encoded protein: CASSLRTGGFLNSPLHF.

This chain connects TRBV11-3 to TRBJ1-1, with D maybe TRBD1 (5 bases). V was clipped by 6 bases and J by 9 bases, with 17 bases between them. The CDR3 is 13 amino acids. Germline V lookup: CDR1 SGHNT, CDR2 YENEEA. The CDR3 region has the DNA TGTGCCAGCAGTCCCACCGGGGGGGGTCAAGCTTTCTTT. The encoded protein is CASSPTGGGQAFF.

The chain carries TRBV29-1 and TRBJ2-7; D may be TRBD1 (5 bases). Germline V gene lookup returns CDR1 SQVTM and CDR2 ANQGSEA. The CDR3 extends over 11 amino acids. The germline V and J ends were trimmed by 5 bases and 3 bases, with 8 bases remaining between them. CDR3 protein: CSVSRGYEQYF. As DNA, the CDR3 is TGCAGCGTTTCTAGGGGCTACGAGCAGTACTTC.

This chain connects TRBV15 to TRBJ2-7, with TRBD2 identical over 11 bases. CDR1 and CDR2 (germline): LNHNV, YYDKDF (reference sequence). There are 19 residues in the CDR3. V lost 0 bases and J lost 3; bases outside the gene matches: 13. CDR3: CATSRDSFVVAGGNYEQYF. DNA for the CDR3: TGTGCCACCAGCAGAGATAGTTTTGTCGTAGCGGGAGGGAACTACGAGCAGTACTTC.

In this sample, this clone turned up once. This chain uses TRBV5-6 with TRBJ2-3; 11 nucleotides match TRBD2. Germline lookup yields CDR1 SGHDT and CDR2 YYEEEE. CDR3 size: 15 residues. Germline trimming cut 4 bases from V and 4 bases from J; bases unmatched to any gene: 5. The CDR3 is CASSDTSGRADTQYF. The CDR3 DNA sequence: TGTGCCAGCAGCGATACTAGCGGGAGAGCAGATACGCAGTATTTT. Full variable domain (rest looked up from reference TRBV5-6 and TRBJ2-3): DAGVTQSPTHLIKTRGQQVTLRCSPKSGHDTVSWYQQALGQGPQFIFQYYEEEERQRGNFPDRFSGHQFPNYSSELNVNALLLGDSALYLCASSDTSGRADTQYFGPGTRLTVL.